Reported below is one T cell receptor beta chain. Its matching antigen is unknown. A much larger clone differs by one base, so this may be a read error. Other DNA sequences in this specimen translate into the identical CDR3. This entry is derived from a study of shared clonotypes between healthy human individuals. Study findings and constraints: Rarefaction curves obtained for sorted subsets showed sequencing incomplete despite large depth.

CDR1 is KGHSH and CDR2 is LQKENI in the germline V gene. This CDR3 contains 13 residues. The V end lost 3 bases, the J end lost 2 bases, and 7 bases lay between the germline ends. Every subset had its genomic DNA shared out evenly among several immunoSEQ plates. The authors loaded around 200 ng DNA, roughly 33,000 T cell genomes, into sorted-subset replicate PCRs. Under the authors' procedure: Filtering differed because ImmunoSEQ produced junction-only sequences that carried no quality scores. TCRdb keeps only in-frame clones here, not all; method: immunoSEQ multiplex PCR. The D gene and trimming were derived from the DNA, and the V and J assignments and clone size from that table. The repertoire holds about 1 million clones, with around 76% as singletons.

V gene TRBV18 combines with J gene TRBJ1-2; D is ambiguous. Sequenced material: memory CD4+ T cells sorted from blood. The sample's subset: CD45RA-negative fraction. The TCR originated in a man aged 18-30 years in good health. CDR3: CASSPDLNYGYTF. The CDR3 DNA follows: TGTGCCAGCTCACCGGACCTAAACTATGGCTACACCTTC.